Given below is one T cell receptor (beta chain) in context. Its target is unknown. The data were obtained in a study of OX40 agonist ivuxolimab in advanced cancers. On the study more broadly: Earlier anti-PD-1, anti-PD-L1 or anti-CTLA-4 therapy was permitted; roughly 40% had received some. The study, taken as a whole, reports: Clones of CD4+ and CD8+ blood T cells grew by week 6 at doses of 0.1 to 3.0 mg/kg.

The repertoire was sequenced with immunoSEQ multiplex PCR; TCRdb's copy has only in-frame clones and lacks some. Of 60,000 or so clones listed, 84% are singletons. The germline V and J ends were trimmed by 8 bases and 2 bases, with 10 bases remaining between them. CDR1 is MNHNS, CDR2 SASEGT, per germline. The CDR3 runs 13 residues. Blood sampling was done at baseline, cycle 4 day 1, and cycle 7 day 1. The specimen comprised CD4+ or CD8+ T cells sorted from blood, sampled in a trial of the OX40 agonist ivuxolimab. V gene TRBV6-1 combines with J gene TRBJ1-5, with D perhaps matching TRBD1 (6 bases). The receptor comes from an adult with an advanced solid tumor such as melanoma, head and neck, liver or kidney cancer. CDR3 in DNA: TGTGCCAGCTGCACAGGGCGCAATCAGCCCCAGCATTTT. Amino acid sequence: CASCTGRNQPQHF.